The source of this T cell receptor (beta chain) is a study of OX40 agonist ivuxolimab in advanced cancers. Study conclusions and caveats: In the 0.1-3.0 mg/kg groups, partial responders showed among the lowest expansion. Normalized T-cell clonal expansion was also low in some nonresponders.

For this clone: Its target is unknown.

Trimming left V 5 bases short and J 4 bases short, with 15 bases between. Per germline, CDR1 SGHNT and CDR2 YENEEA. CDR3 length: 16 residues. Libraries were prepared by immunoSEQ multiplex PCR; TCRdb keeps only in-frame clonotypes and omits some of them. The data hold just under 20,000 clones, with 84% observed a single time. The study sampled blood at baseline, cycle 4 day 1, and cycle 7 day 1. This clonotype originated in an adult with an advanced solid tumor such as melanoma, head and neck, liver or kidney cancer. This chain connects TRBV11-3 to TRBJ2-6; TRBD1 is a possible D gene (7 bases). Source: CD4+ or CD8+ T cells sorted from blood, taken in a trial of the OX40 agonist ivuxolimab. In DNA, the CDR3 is TGTGCCAGCAGCCTAGGGGGCGGGACCGGGGCCAACGTCCTGACTTTC. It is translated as CASSLGGGTGANVLTF. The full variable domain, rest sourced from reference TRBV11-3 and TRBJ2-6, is EAGVVQSPRYKIIEKKQPVAFWCNPISGHNTLYWYLQNLGQGPELLIRYENEEAVDDSQLPKDRFSAERLKGVDSTLKIQPAELGDSAVYLCASSLGGGTGANVLTFGAGSRLTVL.